Each of the 28 T cell receptor beta chains below was sequenced from the same sample in a study of cytomegalovirus exposure and HLA in healthy donors (dated by TCRdb to the late 2010s). The library was obtained by the immunoSEQ multiplex PCR assay. The multiplex PCR relied on a mix of 60 forward primers for TCR Vbeta segments and 13 reverse primers for TCR Jbeta segments. TCRdb stores this immuneACCESS table with in-frame sequences only. Part of the clones is absent; in the studies checked, under half of the shortfall reflects unresolved V genes, and no reason is known for the rest. The sample contains 130,000 to 150,000 clones, roughly 80% of them found a single time. Roughly 2.8% of the sample goes to the ten largest clones. Sequencing was carried out using PBMCs. The receptors were sampled from a woman in her thirties in good health and CMV-seronegative.

V usage is TRBV5-1 and J usage is TRBJ2-3, with 15 positions matching TRBD2. The CDR3 covers 15 residues. Germline V gene sequence: CDR1 SGHRS, CDR2 YFSETQ. After removal of 4 bases from V and 6 bases from J, the junction contained 3 bases not matched to a gene. This CDR3 is CASSGGTSGGDTQYF. DNA of the CDR3: TGCGCCAGCAGCGGCGGGACTAGCGGGGGGGATACGCAGTATTTT. The full variable domain, its missing parts supplied by reference TRBV5-1 and TRBJ2-3, is KAGVTQTPRYLIKTRGQQVTLSCSPISGHRSVSWYQQTPGQGLQFLFEYFSETQRNKGNFPGRFSGRQFSNSRSEMNVSTLELGDSALYLCASSGGTSGGDTQYFGPGTRLTVL.

The V gene is TRBV6-1, the J gene TRBJ2-7; D not certain. CDR3 size: 14 residues. Germline loops: CDR1 MNHNS, CDR2 SASEGT. V was pared by 5 bases and J by 0 bases, with 11 bases between. This chain's CDR3 is CASSSLEASYEQYF. The CDR3 DNA sequence: TGTGCCAGCAGTTCCCTCGAAGCCTCCTACGAGCAGTACTTC.

This chain joins TRBV6-1 and TRBJ2-7; 8 bases match TRBD1. After removal of 2 bases from V and 2 bases from J, the junction contained 8 bases not matched to a gene. This CDR3 spans 16 amino acids. The germline gives CDR1 MNHNS, CDR2 SASEGT. The CDR3 DNA is TGTGCCAGCAGTGAACCGGGACAGGCTCTTACCTACGAGCAGTACTTC. Protein product: CASSEPGQALTYEQYF.

The chain links TRBV14 to TRBJ2-5, with TRBD1 identical over 7 bases. Looked up from germline, CDR1 is SGHDN and CDR2 is FVKESK. The CDR3 totals 12 residues. Germline trimming cut 10 bases from V and 5 bases from J; bases unmatched to any gene: 7. The CDR3 region is CANSYRGETQYF. In DNA, the CDR3 is TGTGCCAACAGTTACAGGGGTGAGACCCAGTACTTC. Full variable domain (missing parts from reference TRBV14 and TRBJ2-5): EAGVTQFPSHSVIEKGQTVTLRCDPISGHDNLYWYRRVMGKEIKFLLHFVKESKQDESGMPNNRFLAERTGGTYSTLKVQPAELEDSGVYFCANSYRGETQYFGPGTRLLVL.

The V call is TRBV30, the J call TRBJ2-2; D is ambiguous. Trimming shortened V by 4 bases and J by 2 bases, and 5 bases separated the two germline ends. Germline V lookup: CDR1 GTSNPN, CDR2 SVGIG (reference sequence). The CDR3 runs 12 residues. The CDR3 reads CAWTLNTGELFF. The DNA for the CDR3 is TGTGCCTGGACTCTTAACACCGGGGAGCTGTTTTTT. The variable domain in full, completed from reference TRBV30 and TRBJ2-2, reads SQTIHQWPATLVQPVGSPLSLECTVEGTSNPNLYWYRQAAGRGLQLLFYSVGIGQISSEVPQNLSASRPQDRQFILSSKKLLLSDSGFYLCAWTLNTGELFFGEGSRLTVL.

The chain combines TRBV4-1 with TRBJ2-5; 9 bases are a match to TRBD1. The J call may not be correct, given that the DNA end is closer to TRBJ2-7. There are 17 residues in the CDR3. CDR1 is MGHRA and CDR2 is YSYEKL in the germline V gene. The CDR3 protein is CASSRWPRDRDGYEQYF. For the CDR3, the DNA is TGCGCCAGCAGCCGGTGGCCCCGGGACAGGGATGGCTACGAGCAGTACTTC.

The chain is built from TRBV28 and TRBJ1-5, with D uncertain. The length of the CDR3 is 11 residues. Germline loops: CDR1 MDHEN, CDR2 SYDVKM. V was cut by 3 bases and J by 7 bases, with 4 bases left in between. The CDR3 reads CASSFRQPQHF. CDR3 bases: TGTGCCAGCAGTTTTCGGCAGCCCCAGCATTTT.

The chain has TRBV6-5 and TRBJ2-7; D ambiguous. Trimming removed 5 bases at V and 4 bases at J, with 9 bases between. Germline CDR1 reads MNHEY; CDR2 reads SVGAGI. The CDR3 spans 12 residues. In DNA form, the CDR3 reads TGTGCCAGCAGTGAACCACAGTACGAGCAGTACTTC. Translating gives CASSEPQYEQYF.

The chain couples TRBV7-6 to TRBJ2-1, with 11 bases aligning to TRBD2. The V gene's germline CDR1 is SGHVS and CDR2 FNYEAQ. There are 15 residues in the CDR3. V lost 1 base to trimming and J lost 7 bases; unmatched junction nucleotides: 3. The CDR3 here is CASSLVLAGVNEQFF. CDR3 bases: TGTGCCAGCAGCTTAGTACTAGCGGGAGTAAATGAGCAGTTCTTC.

The chain uses TRBV9 and TRBJ1-5, with unresolved D. Germline V gene data show CDR1 as SGDLS and CDR2 as YYNGEE. This CDR3 comprises 18 residues. V lost 5 bases and J lost 0, with 21 bases in between. The CDR3 DNA reads as TGTGCCAGCAGTATAGTAGGAGGAGGGAACTATAGCAATCAGCCCCAGCATTTT. This sequence encodes CASSIVGGGNYSNQPQHF.

This clone occurred a few times. This chain links TRBV6-4 with TRBJ2-1; 11 bases match TRBD1. The V segment lost 2 bases and the J segment 6 bases; nucleotides outside the gene matches: 0. The CDR3 is made up of 14 amino acids. The germline gives CDR1 MRHNA, CDR2 SNTAGT. The CDR3 reads CASSDGTGGNEQFF. DNA of the CDR3: TGTGCCAGCAGTGACGGGACAGGGGGCAATGAGCAGTTCTTC.

The chain combines TRBV5-1 with TRBJ2-5; TRBD1 aligns across 8 bases. With V trimmed by 1 base and J by 5 bases, 7 bases remained unmatched. In germline, CDR1 is SGHRS, CDR2 YFSETQ. This CDR3 has 15 amino acids. CDR3 in DNA: TGCGCCAGCAGCTTGTTACAGGGGGTGGGTGAGACCCAGTACTTC. Translation gives CASSLLQGVGETQYF. Based on the CDR3 plus reference TRBV5-1 and TRBJ2-5, the full variable domain is KAGVTQTPRYLIKTRGQQVTLSCSPISGHRSVSWYQQTPGQGLQFLFEYFSETQRNKGNFPGRFSGRQFSNSRSEMNVSTLELGDSALYLCASSLLQGVGETQYFGPGTRLLVL.

V gene TRBV5-6 combines with J gene TRBJ2-7, with TRBD1 identical over 9 bases. From germline, CDR1 is SGHDT and CDR2 YYEEEE. This CDR3 comprises 14 residues. Trimming took 4 bases from V and 3 from J; bases not matched to a gene: 5. The CDR3 bases are TGTGCCAGCAGCCCTACGGGACAGGGCTACGAGCAGTACTTC. It specifies CASSPTGQGYEQYF. Full variable domain (missing parts from reference TRBV5-6 and TRBJ2-7): DAGVTQSPTHLIKTRGQQVTLRCSPKSGHDTVSWYQQALGQGPQFIFQYYEEEERQRGNFPDRFSGHQFPNYSSELNVNALLLGDSALYLCASSPTGQGYEQYFGPGTRLTVT.

The J gene is TRBJ2-7, the V gene TRBV11-3; TRBD1 aligns across 8 bases. The germline CDR1 and CDR2 sequences are SGHNT and YENEEA. The CDR3 sequence is 16 residues long. The V segment lost 5 bases and the J segment 5 bases; nucleotides outside the gene matches: 14. In DNA, the CDR3 is TGTGCCAGCAGCGCCAGAGGAGGACAGGGAATCCACGAGCAGTACTTC. Residues: CASSARGGQGIHEQYF.

The chain is built from TRBV4-2 and TRBJ1-4; D is ambiguous. Germline V gene data show CDR1 as LGHNA and CDR2 as YNFKEQ. CDR3 length equals 17 residues. The germline V and J ends were trimmed by 0 bases and 0 bases, with 11 bases remaining between them. The CDR3 spells CASSQDIGGATNEKLFF. The CDR3 region has the DNA TGTGCCAGCAGCCAAGATATTGGCGGTGCAACTAATGAAAAACTGTTTTTT.

This sequence joins TRBV30 and TRBJ2-7; 8 bases match TRBD2. This CDR3 has 16 amino acids. Unmatched junction bases numbered 20, after V lost 5 bases and J lost 8 bases. Germline V gene lookup returns CDR1 GTSNPN and CDR2 SVGIG (reference sequence). CDR3 sequence reads: CAWAPPSGSIVWKQYF. CDR3 nucleotides: TGTGCCTGGGCCCCACCTAGCGGGTCGATTGTTTGGAAGCAGTACTTC.

The V call is TRBV4-3, the J call TRBJ1-6; no reliable D call. The ends were cut back, 1 base at V and 7 bases at J, with 8 bases in the middle. The CDR3 covers 14 residues. Germline V gene data show CDR1 as LGHNA and CDR2 as YSLEER. DNA of the CDR3: TGCGCCAGCAGCCAAGTTCAGGCAAATTCACCCCTCCACTTT. This sequence encodes CASSQVQANSPLHF.

The V and J genes are TRBV9 and TRBJ1-1; D might be TRBD1 (5 bases). CDR3 length: 14 amino acids. The V gene's germline CDR1 is SGDLS and CDR2 YYNGEE. V was trimmed by 0 bases and J by 4 bases, leaving 10 bases between them. The CDR3 loop reads CASSVAGRATEAFF. DNA for the CDR3: TGTGCCAGCAGCGTAGCAGGGAGGGCCACTGAAGCTTTCTTT. The full variable domain, with the rest looked up from reference TRBV9 and TRBJ1-1, is DSGVTQTPKHLITATGQRVTLRCSPRSGDLSVYWYQQSLDQGLQFLIQYYNGEERAKGNILERFSAQQFPDLHSELNLSSLELGDSALYFCASSVAGRATEAFFGQGTRLTVV.

This chain joins TRBV2 and TRBJ2-3; TRBD2 might be the D (7 bases). The CDR3 totals 15 residues. Germline V gene lookup returns CDR1 SNHLY and CDR2 FYNNEI. V was cut by 5 bases and J by 4 bases, with 16 bases left in between. This CDR3 reads CASSPGGGVPDTQYF. DNA for the CDR3: TGTGCCAGCAGTCCGGGGGGCGGGGTCCCAGATACGCAGTATTTT.

The chain joins TRBV7-2 to TRBJ2-1, with 12 bases that match TRBD2. CDR3 length: 17 amino acids. Germline trimming cut 2 bases from V and 7 bases from J; bases unmatched to any gene: 9. Germline-derived CDR1 and CDR2 are SGHTA and FQGNSA. CDR3 nucleotide sequence: TGTGCCAGCAGCTTACTGACGGGACTAGCGGGTCGGAATGAGCAGTTCTTC. It codes for CASSLLTGLAGRNEQFF.

On this clone: The same CDR3 arises from other DNA sequences in this sample as well. The rearrangement links TRBV7-6 to TRBJ2-7; D is unresolved. Between the trimmed V and J ends, which lost 2 bases and 3 bases, there was a span of 8 bases. CDR1 is SGHVS and CDR2 is FNYEAQ in the germline V gene. The CDR3 totals 13 residues. CDR3 DNA: TGTGCCAGCAGCTTAACTTCGGGCTACGAGCAGTACTTC. This sequence encodes CASSLTSGYEQYF.

V and J are TRBV7-9 and TRBJ1-6; possibly TRBD1 for D (5 bases). This CDR3 has 14 residues. V was trimmed by 1 base and J by 14 bases, leaving 15 bases between them. Germline V gives CDR1 SEHNR, CDR2 FQNEAQ (reference sequence). The CDR3 here is CASSLEAGGVSLHF. For the CDR3, the DNA is TGTGCCAGCAGCTTAGAGGCGGGGGGAGTATCCCTCCACTTT. The full variable domain, in which reference TRBV7-9 and TRBJ1-6 provide the parts outside the CDR3, is DTGVSQNPRHKITKRGQNVTFRCDPISEHNRLYWYRQTLGQGPEFLTYFQNEAQLEKSRLLSDRFSAERPKGSFSTLEIQRTEQGDSAMYLCASSLEAGGVSLHFGNGTRLTVT.

The rearrangement joins TRBV7-3 to TRBJ2-1; D might be TRBD1 (6 bases). Trimming took off 4 bases at V and 0 bases at J, with 10 bases between the two ends. The CDR3 runs 15 residues. Germline V lookup: CDR1 SGHTA, CDR2 FQGTGA. This chain's CDR3 is CASSSQGSSYNEQFF. CDR3 nucleotides: TGTGCCAGCAGCTCCCAGGGGAGCTCCTACAATGAGCAGTTCTTC.

As for this clone: The CDR3 end shows no conserved phenylalanine or tryptophan, and so a read error is likely. The DNA is omitted, as the CDR3 cannot be located on it reliably, and the CDR3 follows TCRdb's listing. The gene calls are TRBV5-6 and TRBJ1-1. Germline loops: CDR1 SGHDT, CDR2 YYEEEE. The CDR3 spans 14 residues, counting both ends. The CDR3 reads CASSTYQAGGISVA.

The rearrangement joins TRBV7-2 to TRBJ1-3; D possibly corresponds to TRBD1 (5 bases). The CDR3 runs 14 residues. The germline V gene has CDR1 SGHTA and CDR2 FQGNSA. Trimming stripped 3 bases from V and 0 bases from J, with 6 bases between. CDR3 DNA sequence: TGTGCCAGCAGCTTTGACAGCTCTGGAAACACCATATATTTT. Residues: CASSFDSSGNTIYF.

The V and J genes are TRBV6-5 and TRBJ1-2; 8 nucleotides align to TRBD1. The CDR3 has 12 amino acids. Losses at the gene ends were 11 bases for V and 2 bases for J; bases not matched to a gene: 4. Germline CDR1 MNHEY, CDR2 SVGAGI. In DNA form, the CDR3 reads TGTGCCGTACAGGGGGACAACTATGGCTACACCTTC. Residues: CAVQGDNYGYTF.

The chain links TRBV11-2 to TRBJ2-7, with D perhaps TRBD2 (7 bases). Germline CDR1 reads SGHAT; CDR2 reads FQNNGV. Trimming pared 11 bases from V and 8 bases from J, leaving 31 bases between. CDR3 length: 16 amino acids. The CDR3 nucleotides are TGTGCCTCCCGGAGGGGGGAGGGTTCCCGTACCTCCCAGCAGTACTTC. As protein: CASRRGEGSRTSQQYF.

V gene TRBV6-6 combines with J gene TRBJ1-2, with D maybe TRBD1 (5 bases). Germline lookup yields CDR1 MNHNY and CDR2 SVGAGI (reference sequence). CDR3 length equals 16 residues. V shed 6 bases and J shed 3 bases, with 20 bases lying between them. The CDR3 region is CASSSGEGRRYYGYTF. For the CDR3, the DNA is TGTGCCAGCAGCTCGGGGGAGGGGCGAAGATACTATGGCTACACCTTC.